Presented here are 10 T cell receptor beta chains from one specimen sequenced in a study of CD8+CD57+ T cells in acquired aplastic anemia. Both TCR beta VDJ combination and CDR3 sequence profiling were carried out. Genomic DNA was the template for this profiling. Via MiXCR, TCRdb re-called the reads, giving one row per CDR3 protein. In the table there are 400,000 to 500,000 distinct CDR3 sequences, 55% to 75% of which are singletons. Source material: sorted CD4+, CD8+, or CD8+CD57+ T cells (not recorded which) from PBMCs. These receptors came from a human donor in good health, serving as a control.

A single count supports this clonotype. The CDR3 does not close with the conserved phenylalanine or tryptophan, likely indicating a read error. The chain is built from TRBV9 and TRBJ2-3; 11 positions agree with TRBD2. Germline CDR1 and CDR2: SGDLS and YYNGEE. V lost 7 bases and J lost 6; bases outside the gene matches: 10. The length of the CDR3 is 15 residues. The CDR3 coding sequence is TGTGCCAGCTCAAATGTAGCGGGGGGGCCGGATACGCAGTATTCT. It encodes CASSNVAGGPDTQYS.

The chain combines TRBV20-1 with TRBJ1-3; tentatively, D is TRBD1 (5 bases). The CDR3 spans 15 residues. Germline-derived CDR1 and CDR2 are DFQATT and SNEGSKA (reference sequence). V lost 6 bases and J 3 bases, leaving 18 bases between the germline ends. The CDR3 bases are TGCAGTGCGCCATCACAGGCTGCAGATGGAAACACCATATATTTT. It translates to CSAPSQAADGNTIYF.

This clonotype was detected many times. The chain is built from TRBV18 and TRBJ1-2; D remains ambiguous. V shed 0 bases and J shed 0 bases, with 5 bases lying between them. CDR1 and CDR2 from the germline V gene are KGHSH and LQKENI. CDR3 size: 14 residues. The CDR3 DNA is TGTGCCAGCTCACCACCTTCGTCTAACTATGGCTACACCTTC. Its protein is CASSPPSSNYGYTF.

A note on this clonotype: Germline is not matched at one junction end, which may reflect a read error. The chain is built from TRBV7-8 and TRBJ1-2; D call uncertain. The CDR3 loop spans 13 amino acids. Germline CDR1 SGHVS, CDR2 FQNEAQ. CDR3 sequence reads: CASSLGHGYDYIF. The CDR3 coding sequence is TGTGCCAGCAGTTTAGGTCATGGCTATGACTACATCTTC.

The gene calls are TRBV4-3 and TRBJ2-7; 11 positions agree with TRBD1. The CDR3 is 16 amino acids. V was pared by 0 bases and J by 2 bases, with 3 bases of the junction left unmatched. Germline V gene lookup returns CDR1 LGHNA and CDR2 YSLEER. CDR3 residues: CASSQESGQGAYEQYF. DNA for the CDR3: TGCGCCAGCAGCCAAGAATCGGGACAGGGGGCCTACGAGCAGTACTTC.

This clonotype was recorded at least ten times. This sequence joins TRBV5-1 and TRBJ2-3; no reliable D call. Trimming stripped 0 bases from V and 6 bases from J, with 11 bases between. The V gene's germline CDR1 is SGHRS and CDR2 YFSETQ. The CDR3 runs 14 residues. The CDR3 is CASSLGARTDTQYF. The CDR3 region has the DNA TGCGCCAGCAGCTTGGGGGCAAGGACGGATACGCAGTATTTT.

This rearrangement joins TRBV2 to TRBJ2-7, with 7 bases lining up with TRBD1. The CDR3 is 12 amino acids. V was clipped by 7 bases and J by 1 base; unmatched bases: 1. Germline V CDR1 and CDR2: SNHLY, FYNNEI. Written as DNA, the CDR3 is TGTGCCAGCAAGGGACAGTCCTACGAGCAGTACTTC. This gives the protein CASKGQSYEQYF.

Notes on this clonotype: At one end, the junction sequence differs from germline, possibly due to a read error. The chain employs TRBV5-1 and TRBJ2-1; D remains unclear. Per germline, CDR1 SGHRS and CDR2 YFSETQ. This CDR3 contains 12 residues. CDR3 sequence (DNA): TGTGCCAGTATTCGAACAGTCGACGAGCAGTTCTTC. It translates to CASIRTVDEQFF.

The chain is built from TRBV11-1 and TRBJ1-2, with D possibly matching TRBD1 (5 bases). Germline lookup yields CDR1 SGHAT and CDR2 FQDESV (reference sequence). Trimming removed 5 bases from V and 4 bases from J, with 14 bases in between. The CDR3 runs to 14 residues. The CDR3 DNA sequence: TGTGCCAGCAGCCAAGGGGCCGGGACCTATGGCTACACCTTC. Residues: CASSQGAGTYGYTF.

V gene TRBV7-3 combines with J gene TRBJ1-6; D may be TRBD1 (5 bases). V dropped 3 bases and J dropped 17 bases, with 17 bases sitting between them. Germline CDR1 SGHTA, CDR2 FQGTGA. The CDR3 covers 13 residues. CDR3 amino acids: CASSFDSKSPFHF. DNA for the CDR3: TGTGCCAGCAGCTTTGACAGTAAGTCCCCCTTCCACTTT.